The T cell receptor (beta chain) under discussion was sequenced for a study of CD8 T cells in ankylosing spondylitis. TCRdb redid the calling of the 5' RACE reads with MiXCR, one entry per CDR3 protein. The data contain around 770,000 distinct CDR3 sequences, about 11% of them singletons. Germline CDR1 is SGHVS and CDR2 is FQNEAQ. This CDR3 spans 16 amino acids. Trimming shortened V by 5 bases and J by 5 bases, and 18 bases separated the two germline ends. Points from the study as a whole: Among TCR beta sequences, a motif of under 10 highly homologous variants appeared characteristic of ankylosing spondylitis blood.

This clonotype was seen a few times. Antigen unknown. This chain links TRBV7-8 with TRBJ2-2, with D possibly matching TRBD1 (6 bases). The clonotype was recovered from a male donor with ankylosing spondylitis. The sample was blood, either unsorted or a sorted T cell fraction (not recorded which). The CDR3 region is CASSPTAQGLTGELFF. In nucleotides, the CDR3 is TGTGCCAGCAGCCCCACTGCACAGGGTTTGACCGGGGAGCTGTTTTTT.